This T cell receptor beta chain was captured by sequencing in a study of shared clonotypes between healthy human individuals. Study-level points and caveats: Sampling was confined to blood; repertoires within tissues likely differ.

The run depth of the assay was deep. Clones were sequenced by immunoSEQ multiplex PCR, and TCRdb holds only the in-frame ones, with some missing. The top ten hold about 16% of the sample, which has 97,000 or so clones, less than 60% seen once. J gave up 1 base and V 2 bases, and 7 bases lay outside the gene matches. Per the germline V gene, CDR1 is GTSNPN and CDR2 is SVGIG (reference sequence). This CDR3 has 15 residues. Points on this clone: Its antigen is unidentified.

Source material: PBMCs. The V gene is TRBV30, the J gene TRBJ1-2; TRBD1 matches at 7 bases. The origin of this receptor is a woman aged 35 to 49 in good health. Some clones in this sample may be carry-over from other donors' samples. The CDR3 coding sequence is TGTGCCTGGAGTAGGACGGACAGGAGTAACTATGGCTACACCTTC. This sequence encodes CAWSRTDRSNYGYTF.